Below, 27 T cell receptor beta chains from the same sample are listed, as sequenced in a study of shared clonotypes between healthy human individuals. Produced via immunoSEQ multiplex PCR; TCRdb's table is partial and in-frame only. The sample has about a million clones, about 77% seen once. Material: memory CD4+ T cells sorted from blood. Subset specified: CD45RA-negative fraction. Every receptor here comes from a man aged 18 to 30 in good health.

The V and J genes are TRBV18 and TRBJ1-5; D call uncertain. Deletions cut 3 bases from V and 7 bases from J, with 13 bases between. From germline, CDR1 is KGHSH and CDR2 LQKENI. The CDR3 contains 14 residues. CDR3 in amino acids: CASSPGPDGQPQHF. Here the CDR3 DNA reads TGTGCCAGCTCACCGGGCCCGGACGGACAGCCCCAGCATTTT.

The CDR3 DNA is TGTGCCACCAGCAGAGATGAAGGGAATGAAGCTTTCTTT. Amino acids: CATSRDEGNEAFF. J is TRBJ1-1 and V is TRBV15; no clear D gene. CDR1 LNHNV and CDR2 YYDKDF come from the germline V gene (reference sequence). V lost 0 bases and J 7 bases, leaving 9 bases between the germline ends. This CDR3 region has 13 residues.

The V call is TRBV11-3, the J call TRBJ2-1; 11 bases agree with TRBD2. CDR3 length equals 17 residues. Per the germline V gene, CDR1 is SGHNT and CDR2 is YENEEA. J lost 8 bases, V lost 2 bases, and 11 bases had no gene match. CDR3 nucleotides: TGTGCCAGCAGCTTAACTCTGCTAGCGGGAGGTTTCGATGAGCAGTTCTTC. Its translation is CASSLTLLAGGFDEQFF.

V usage is TRBV19 and J usage is TRBJ1-5, with D unclear. The CDR3 contains 15 residues. Trimming left V 3 bases short and J 4 bases short, with 13 bases between. Germline V gives CDR1 LNHDA, CDR2 SQIVND (reference sequence). CDR3 nucleotides: TGTGCCAGTAGTATCCTAGAGAACCGGAATCAGCCCCAGCATTTT. This encodes CASSILENRNQPQHF.

The rearrangement joins TRBV4-1 to TRBJ2-6; TRBD1 aligns across 9 bases. The length of the CDR3 is 18 residues. The germline CDR1 and CDR2 sequences are MGHRA and YSYEKL. The V segment lost 4 bases and the J segment 1 base; nucleotides outside the gene matches: 8. DNA for the CDR3: TGCGCCAGCAGCCTTACGGGACAGGGATTTTCTGGGGCCAACGTCCTGACTTTC. This sequence encodes CASSLTGQGFSGANVLTF.

The genes are TRBV6-5 and TRBJ1-1; 7 nucleotides match TRBD1. Trimming removed 7 bases from V and 3 bases from J; junction bases left unmatched: 8. CDR3 length: 14 residues. Germline V gene lookup returns CDR1 MNHEY and CDR2 SVGAGI. The DNA for the CDR3 is TGTGCCAGCACCAGGGGGGTGGGGTACACTGAAGCTTTCTTT. This encodes CASTRGVGYTEAFF.

The rearrangement uses TRBV25-1 and TRBJ2-7; D gene unclear. V dropped 3 bases and J dropped 2 bases, with 11 bases sitting between them. Germline V gene lookup returns CDR1 MGHDK and CDR2 SYGVNS. This CDR3 spans 14 amino acids. CDR3 sequence reads: CASSDPNTTYEQYF. The CDR3 DNA reads as TGTGCCAGCAGTGACCCGAATACCACCTACGAGCAGTACTTC.

A remark on this clone: Other DNA sequences in the same sample also yield this CDR3. The chain combines TRBV20-1 with TRBJ2-3; D possibly corresponds to TRBD2 (6 bases). The CDR3 is 11 amino acids. Germline CDR1 reads DFQATT; CDR2 reads SNEGSKA (reference sequence). The V gene lost 3 bases and the J gene lost 5 bases, with 6 bases spanning the gap. The CDR3 is CSARGGDTQYF. The CDR3 coding sequence is TGCAGTGCTAGGGGGGGAGATACGCAGTATTTT.

The chain couples TRBV5-8 to TRBJ2-5, with D possibly being TRBD1 or TRBD2 (5 bases each). There are 18 residues in the CDR3. V lost 1 base and J lost 1, with 20 bases in between. Germline CDR1 reads SGHTS; CDR2 reads YDEGEE. Here the CDR3 DNA reads TGTGCCAGCAGCTTGTATGGGACCCTCGGCCTCCTCCAAGAGACCCAGTACTTC. Its protein product is CASSLYGTLGLLQETQYF. The whole variable domain, remainder taken from reference TRBV5-8 and TRBJ2-5, is EAGVTQSPTHLIKTRGQQATLRCSPISGHTSVYWYQQALGLGLQFLLWYDEGEERNRGNFPPRFSGRQFPNYSSELNVNALELEDSALYLCASSLYGTLGLLQETQYFGPGTRLLVL.

A note on this clone: The junction and the germline gene differ at one end; a read error may be behind it. The genes are TRBV4-3 and TRBJ2-7, with 9 bases lining up with TRBD2. The V gene's germline CDR1 is LGHNA and CDR2 YSLEER. This CDR3 region has 14 residues. The CDR3 region has the DNA TGCGCCAGCAGTCAAGCGGGAGGCTCCTACGAGCAGTACTTC. This translates into CASSQAGGSYEQYF.

The rearrangement uses TRBV14 and TRBJ1-1, with a tentative D call TRBD1 (5 bases). CDR1 is SGHDN, CDR2 FVKESK, per germline. This CDR3 contains 15 residues. V lost 1 base and J lost 1, with 10 bases in between. The CDR3 loop reads CASSQVGPRNTEAFF. CDR3 DNA: TGTGCCAGCAGCCAAGTGGGGCCCAGGAACACTGAAGCTTTCTTT.

This clone was observed once. The gene calls are TRBV14 and TRBJ2-3, with D tentatively TRBD1 or TRBD2 (5 bases each). Germline CDR1 reads SGHDN; CDR2 reads FVKESK. This CDR3 region has 17 residues. Trimming took off 0 bases at V and 3 bases at J, with 16 bases between the two ends. CDR3 sequence reads: CASSQDLTRDGTDTQYF. The CDR3 DNA reads as TGTGCCAGCAGCCAAGATCTAACTCGGGACGGAACAGATACGCAGTATTTT. The whole variable domain, remainder taken from reference TRBV14 and TRBJ2-3, is EAGVTQFPSHSVIEKGQTVTLRCDPISGHDNLYWYRRVMGKEIKFLLHFVKESKQDESGMPNNRFLAERTGGTYSTLKVQPAELEDSGVYFCASSQDLTRDGTDTQYFGPGTRLTVL.

J is TRBJ1-4 and V is TRBV10-2; a weak D match, TRBD1 (5 bases). In germline, CDR1 is WSHSY, CDR2 SAAADI. This CDR3 has 14 amino acids. Deletions cut 6 bases from V and 3 bases from J, with 11 bases between. CDR3 nucleotide sequence: TGCGCCAGCAGGGACACGCTATCTAATGAAAAACTGTTTTTT. Amino acid sequence: CASRDTLSNEKLFF.

The chain joins TRBV6-5 to TRBJ1-2, with D hard to call. Deletions cut 0 bases from V and 4 bases from J, with 9 bases between. The length of the CDR3 is 14 residues. Germline assignment: CDR1 MNHEY and CDR2 SVGAGI. Here the CDR3 DNA reads TGTGCCAGCAGTTACTCTTTCTCGGGCTATGGCTACACCTTC. Translating it yields CASSYSFSGYGYTF.

This rearrangement joins TRBV6-9 to TRBJ2-3; 7 bases match TRBD2. After removal of 5 bases from V and 3 bases from J, the junction contained 11 bases not matched to a gene. There are 16 residues in the CDR3. From germline, CDR1 is MNHGY and CDR2 SVAAGI. CDR3 residues: CASSLGGRGRTDTQYF. CDR3 sequence (DNA): TGTGCCAGCAGTCTGGGAGGGCGGGGTAGGACAGATACGCAGTATTTT.

This sequence joins TRBV18 and TRBJ1-5; no clear D gene. This CDR3 comprises 14 residues. V was pared by 1 base and J by 4 bases, with 8 bases between. CDR1 and CDR2 (germline): KGHSH, LQKENI. This CDR3 is CASSPLSENQPQHF. The CDR3 bases are TGTGCCAGCTCACCACTCAGTGAGAATCAGCCCCAGCATTTT.

The genes are TRBV6-1 and TRBJ1-5; TRBD1 aligns across 9 bases. The ends lost 4 bases at V and 6 bases at J; junction bases unmatched: 7. This CDR3 comprises 15 residues. Germline V gene data show CDR1 as MNHNS and CDR2 as SASEGT. CDR3 amino acids: CASSAGTGISQPQHF. The CDR3 DNA sequence: TGTGCCAGCAGTGCCGGGACAGGGATTTCTCAGCCCCAGCATTTT.

CDR3 loop: CASSKQGPGNTIYF. CDR3 bases: TGTGCCAGTAGTAAACAGGGTCCTGGAAACACCATATATTTT. This sequence joins TRBV19 and TRBJ1-3, with TRBD1 as a possible D gene (6 bases). CDR1 and CDR2 (germline): LNHDA, SQIVND (reference sequence). With 4 bases removed from V and 2 bases from J, the gap between germline ends came to 9 bases. The CDR3 loop spans 14 amino acids.

DNA of the CDR3: TGTGCCAGCAGCCAAGTGGTGACGAAAGCGGCGTTCGTGTATTTT. This encodes CASSQVVTKAAFVYF. V gene TRBV14 combines with J gene TRBJ2-3; D might be TRBD2 (5 bases). V dropped 1 base and J dropped 14 bases, with 22 bases sitting between them. This CDR3 spans 15 amino acids. Germline V gene lookup returns CDR1 SGHDN and CDR2 FVKESK.

This clone was observed a few times. The chain uses TRBV18 and TRBJ1-1; tentative D call: TRBD1 (5 bases). This CDR3 contains 14 residues. V lost 2 bases and J 7 bases, leaving 14 bases between the germline ends. Germline values: CDR1 KGHSH, CDR2 LQKENI. This chain's CDR3 is CASSPGAARGEAFF. The CDR3, as DNA: TGTGCCAGCTCACCAGGGGCCGCACGGGGTGAAGCTTTCTTT.

J is TRBJ2-5 and V is TRBV5-1, with D possibly being TRBD1 or TRBD2 (5 bases each). Per the germline V gene, CDR1 is SGHRS and CDR2 is YFSETQ. Trimming stripped 4 bases from V and 3 bases from J, with 13 bases between. This CDR3 is 14 amino acids long. CDR3 coding DNA: TGCGCCAGCAGCCCGCCGGGACGGGAAGAGACCCAGTACTTC. This gives the protein CASSPPGREETQYF. The variable domain in full, completed from reference TRBV5-1 and TRBJ2-5, reads KAGVTQTPRYLIKTRGQQVTLSCSPISGHRSVSWYQQTPGQGLQFLFEYFSETQRNKGNFPGRFSGRQFSNSRSEMNVSTLELGDSALYLCASSPPGREETQYFGPGTRLLVL.

This clone was recorded a few times. CDR3 sequence: CATAGTSTDTQYF. In DNA form, the CDR3 reads TGCGCCACTGCCGGGACTAGCACAGATACGCAGTATTTT. The V call is TRBV5-1, the J call TRBJ2-3; a possible D gene is TRBD2 (6 bases). V lost 9 bases to trimming and J lost 0 bases, with 11 bases between them. The CDR3 has 13 amino acids. Germline V gene data show CDR1 as SGHRS and CDR2 as YFSETQ. Variable domain in full (rest from reference TRBV5-1 and TRBJ2-3): KAGVTQTPRYLIKTRGQQVTLSCSPISGHRSVSWYQQTPGQGLQFLFEYFSETQRNKGNFPGRFSGRQFSNSRSEMNVSTLELGDSALYLCATAGTSTDTQYFGPGTRLTVL.

Comment on this clone: Different DNA sequences within this sample yield the same CDR3. The chain employs TRBV29-1 and TRBJ2-5, with 7 bases that match TRBD1. V lost 6 bases and J lost 1; bases outside the gene matches: 5. Germline CDR1 and CDR2: SQVTM and ANQGSEA. The length of the CDR3 is 13 residues. CDR3 protein: CSVAGTAQETQYF. The CDR3 bases are TGCAGCGTCGCAGGGACAGCCCAAGAGACCCAGTACTTC.

This chain links TRBV6-1 with TRBJ1-4; 7 nucleotides agree with TRBD1. Germline loops: CDR1 MNHNS, CDR2 SASEGT. With V trimmed by 6 bases and J by 8 bases, 12 bases remained unmatched. The CDR3 has 15 residues. CDR3 nucleotides: TGTGCCAGCAGATTTCAGGGGGGCGCGAACGAAAAACTGTTTTTT. Residues: CASRFQGGANEKLFF.

V and J are TRBV18 and TRBJ2-1, with a tentative D call TRBD1 (5 bases). With 4 bases removed from V and 0 bases from J, the gap between germline ends came to 10 bases. This CDR3 spans 15 amino acids. Germline lookup yields CDR1 KGHSH and CDR2 LQKENI. This CDR3 is CASSQSTGSYNEQFF. The CDR3 region has the DNA TGTGCCAGCTCACAATCCACAGGCTCCTACAATGAGCAGTTCTTC. The whole variable domain, remainder taken from reference TRBV18 and TRBJ2-1, is NAGVMQNPRHLVRRRGQEARLRCSPMKGHSHVYWYRQLPEEGLKFMVYLQKENIIDESGMPKERFSAEFPKEGPSILRIQQVVRGDSAAYFCASSQSTGSYNEQFFGPGTRLTVL.

The chain links TRBV5-8 to TRBJ2-1; perhaps TRBD1 as D (6 bases). The CDR3 runs 15 residues. Germline V gene data show CDR1 as SGHTS and CDR2 as YDEGEE. With 2 bases removed from V and 2 bases from J, the gap between germline ends came to 11 bases. The CDR3 sequence is CASSFEDRAYNEQFF. The CDR3 coding sequence is TGTGCCAGCAGCTTCGAGGACAGAGCCTACAATGAGCAGTTCTTC.

The V call is TRBV5-1, the J call TRBJ1-5; D is undetermined. CDR1 and CDR2 from the germline V gene are SGHRS and YFSETQ. The V and J ends lost 4 bases and 4 bases respectively, with 9 bases between them. The CDR3 spans 13 residues. CDR3 in DNA: TGCGCCAGCAGCCCGGCAGAAAATCAGCCCCAGCATTTT. Encoded protein: CASSPAENQPQHF.